This TCR beta chain was documented in a study of T cells in localized non-small cell lung cancer. Points from the study as a whole: Among the tissues sampled, uninvolved adjacent lung had the highest T cell clonality, above tumor. Because sequencing included only one region (of the tumor), heterogeneity remains possible. Elevated blood T cell density was associated with longer overall survival.

Worth noting for this clone: Antigen specificity is unknown. At one of its ends the junction is not consistent with the germline gene, which may arise from a read error. This CDR3 is also generated by other DNA sequences in the sample.

Sequencing used immunoSEQ multiplex PCR; TCRdb keeps in-frame clones, though not all of them. The sample records about 52,000 clones, over 60% being singletons. CDR3 length: 14 amino acids. Per germline, CDR1 SGHRS and CDR2 YFSETQ. The rearrangement uses TRBV5-1 and TRBJ2-3; D unresolved. This TCR came from a woman aged 40 to 75 with stage II lung adenocarcinoma. The starting material was PBMCs, obtained before any cancer treatment. The DNA for the CDR3 is TGCGCCAGCAGCCCTCCTCGTGGCACAGATACGCAATATTTT. It codes for CASSPPRGTDTQYF.